Presented here are 28 T cell receptor beta chains from one specimen sequenced in a study of graft-versus-host responses after intestinal transplantation. Sequencing used immunoSEQ multiplex PCR; TCRdb keeps in-frame clones, though not all of them. The sample yields tens of thousands of clones, nearly 90% seen once. These receptors lack a known antigen. Sample: unstimulated CD8+ T cells sorted from spleen or lymph node cells, taken before transplant. These receptors originate from a human donor who was the organ donor for an intestinal transplant.

This chain connects TRBV2 to TRBJ1-1; the D gene is possibly TRBD1 (5 bases). Germline values: CDR1 SNHLY, CDR2 FYNNEI. V was pared by 9 bases and J by 1 base, with 12 bases between. The CDR3 covers 13 residues. DNA of the CDR3: TGTGCCAGAACTCAGGGTCCGAACACTGAAGCTTTCTTT. It encodes CARTQGPNTEAFF.

The rearrangement links TRBV29-1 to TRBJ1-1; no definite D call. The CDR3 sequence is 12 residues long. Trimming left V 8 bases short and J 5 bases short, with 15 bases between. Germline-derived CDR1 and CDR2 are SQVTM and ANQGSEA. CDR3 amino acids: CSTHGERTEAFF. The DNA of the CDR3 is TGCAGCACCCACGGGGAGCGGACTGAAGCTTTCTTT.

The rearrangement uses TRBV13 and TRBJ1-4; D ambiguous. V was shortened by 3 bases and J by 0 bases, with 14 bases between the two germline ends. The CDR3 runs 17 residues. In germline, CDR1 is PRHDT, CDR2 FYEKMQ (reference sequence). CDR3 loop: CASSFLSEPPTNEKLFF. Here the CDR3 DNA reads TGTGCCAGCAGCTTTCTCAGCGAGCCCCCAACTAATGAAAAACTGTTTTTT.

This chain links TRBV4-2 with TRBJ1-1; D unclear. The germline V gene has CDR1 LGHNA and CDR2 YNFKEQ. The CDR3 is 12 residues long. Trimming cost V 3 bases and J 3 bases, with 5 bases left between them. The CDR3 reads CASSQDYTEAFF. Written as DNA, the CDR3 is TGTGCCAGCAGCCAGGACTACACTGAAGCTTTCTTT.

This clone has just a few counts. The rearrangement joins TRBV18 to TRBJ2-5, with D perhaps matching TRBD2 (7 bases). There are 15 residues in the CDR3. V dropped 5 bases and J dropped 4 bases, with 17 bases sitting between them. Germline V CDR1 and CDR2: KGHSH, LQKENI. The CDR3 is CASSDLGGGPETQYF. Here the CDR3 DNA reads TGTGCCAGCTCAGACCTTGGGGGGGGGCCAGAGACCCAGTACTTC.

The chain couples TRBV29-1 to TRBJ1-1; D is possibly TRBD1 (5 bases). Between the trimmed V and J ends, which lost 6 bases and 3 bases, there was a span of 11 bases. Looked up from germline, CDR1 is SQVTM and CDR2 is ANQGSEA. This CDR3 is 12 amino acids long. CDR3 amino acids: CSVTAADTEAFF. In nucleotides, the CDR3 is TGCAGCGTGACAGCCGCGGACACTGAAGCTTTCTTT.

V usage is TRBV28 and J usage is TRBJ2-3; 9 nucleotides match TRBD1. Germline V CDR1 and CDR2: MDHEN, SYDVKM. After removal of 10 bases from V and 4 bases from J, the junction contained 6 bases not matched to a gene. The CDR3 extends over 13 amino acids. The CDR3 nucleotides are TGTGCCATTCTGGACAGGGGCCCAGATACGCAGTATTTT. Protein product: CAILDRGPDTQYF.

V and J are TRBV27 and TRBJ2-5; possible D gene TRBD2, 5 bases. Deletions cut 8 bases from V and 2 bases from J, with 9 bases between. This CDR3 is 12 amino acids long. CDR1 is MNHEY, CDR2 SMNVEV, per germline (reference sequence). CDR3 nucleotides: TGTGCCAGCGGCGGGCGTCAAGAGACCCAGTACTTC. Translated, it gives CASGGRQETQYF.

The genes are TRBV5-1 and TRBJ2-7, with 7 bases fitting TRBD1. V was pared by 1 base and J by 3 bases, with 4 bases of the junction left unmatched. The germline gives CDR1 SGHRS, CDR2 YFSETQ. This CDR3 region has 14 residues. The CDR3 nucleotides are TGCGCCAGCAGCTTGTTTCCAGGGGGCTACGAGCAGTACGTC. This encodes CASSLFPGGYEQYV.

The CDR3 nucleotides are TGTGCCACCAGCAGAGTTCCGGGACTAGCGAAGACCAGCTCCTACGAGCAGTACGTC. Translating it yields CATSRVPGLAKTSSYEQYV. This rearrangement joins TRBV15 to TRBJ2-7, with 10 bases matching TRBD2. The CDR3 is made up of 19 amino acids. Germline loops: CDR1 LNHNV, CDR2 YYDKDF (reference sequence). V was pared by 1 base and J by 0 bases, with 12 bases of the junction left unmatched.

The rearrangement links TRBV4-1 to TRBJ2-4; maybe TRBD2 (6 bases). The CDR3 is 16 amino acids. Trimming left V 1 base short and J 7 bases short, with 17 bases between. Per the germline V gene, CDR1 is MGHRA and CDR2 is YSYEKL. CDR3 nucleotides: TGCGCCAGCAGCCAAGTTCTCTCGGGACTGGAGAACATTCAGTACTTC. Protein product: CASSQVLSGLENIQYF.

This clone was recorded a few times. The V gene is TRBV2, the J gene TRBJ2-1; D not resolved. The CDR3 length is 17 residues. V was pared by 7 bases and J by 6 bases, with 25 bases between. CDR1 is SNHLY and CDR2 is FYNNEI in the germline V gene. The CDR3 protein is CASTPFALATIRNEQFF. CDR3 nucleotide sequence: TGTGCCAGCACCCCTTTTGCCTTAGCAACCATCCGCAATGAGCAGTTCTTC.

The chain combines TRBV6-6 with TRBJ2-2; TRBD1 agrees at 7 bases. The CDR3 has 13 amino acids. The germline V gene encodes CDR1 MNHNY and CDR2 SVGAGI (reference sequence). V shed 6 bases and J 6 bases; nucleotides not matched to a gene: 4. CDR3 coding DNA: TGTGCCAGCAGGCCGACAGGGCCCGGGGAGCTGTTTTTT. It encodes CASRPTGPGELFF.

This clone has a single count. The chain couples TRBV5-1 to TRBJ2-1; D not resolved. This CDR3 is 18 amino acids long. Looked up from germline, CDR1 is SGHRS and CDR2 is YFSETQ. Trimming removed 0 bases at V and 0 bases at J, with 16 bases between. CDR3 DNA: TGCGCCAGCAGCTTGGCCGTGTCCAGGTCCAGCTCCTACAATGAGCAGTTCTTC. Translated, it gives CASSLAVSRSSSYNEQFF.

This chain links TRBV27 with TRBJ1-6; D unclear. Germline V gene data show CDR1 as MNHEY and CDR2 as SMNVEV (reference sequence). Trimming removed 4 bases from V and 8 bases from J, with 15 bases in between. This CDR3 has 15 amino acids. CDR3 sequence: CASSYSLGGYSPLHF. CDR3 nucleotides: TGTGCCAGCAGTTATTCATTAGGCGGGTATTCACCCCTCCACTTT.

The V call is TRBV7-6, the J call TRBJ2-7; TRBD2 might be the D (6 bases). The CDR3 extends over 14 amino acids. V was trimmed by 5 bases and J by 3 bases, leaving 14 bases between them. CDR1 is SGHVS and CDR2 is FNYEAQ in the germline V gene. CDR3 region: CASSLSWDFYEQYV. The CDR3 DNA sequence: TGTGCCAGCAGCCTATCGTGGGACTTCTACGAGCAGTACGTC.

V is TRBV27 and J is TRBJ1-2, with D perhaps TRBD1 (5 bases). Germline V gives CDR1 MNHEY, CDR2 SMNVEV (reference sequence). Trimming removed 5 bases from V and 7 bases from J, with 17 bases in between. The CDR3 spans 14 residues. CDR3 sequence (DNA): TGTGCCAGCAGTGAGACAGTGAGAGCCGGTGGCTACACCTTC. Protein product: CASSETVRAGGYTF.

The chain combines TRBV4-3 with TRBJ1-1; 8 bases map to TRBD1. V shed 1 base, J shed 5 bases, and the junction held 6 bases outside the gene matches. Germline-derived CDR1 and CDR2 are LGHNA and YSLEER. The CDR3 runs to 15 residues. In nucleotides, the CDR3 is TGCGCCAGCAGCCAAGCCAGGGGGCTGTATACTGAAGCTTTCTTT. It encodes CASSQARGLYTEAFF.

This chain joins TRBV15 and TRBJ2-3, with D perhaps TRBD1 (7 bases). The CDR3 runs 16 residues. Germline-derived CDR1 and CDR2 are LNHNV and YYDKDF (reference sequence). The V end was cut by 1 base, the J end by 3 bases, with 14 bases between. This CDR3 is CATSRVLAGGTDTQYF. The CDR3 DNA reads TGTGCCACCAGCAGAGTTTTGGCAGGGGGGACAGATACGCAGTATTTT. The whole variable domain, filled in from reference TRBV15 and TRBJ2-3, reads DAMVIQNPRYQVTQFGKPVTLSCSQTLNHNVMYWYQQKSSQAPKLLFHYYDKDFNNEADTPDNFQSRRPNTSFCFLDIRSPGLGDTAMYLCATSRVLAGGTDTQYFGPGTRLTVL.

As DNA, the CDR3 is TGCAGCGTTAGCGGGGACAGGAGGAACACTGAAGCTTTCTTT. Its translation is CSVSGDRRNTEAFF. V and J are TRBV29-1 and TRBJ1-1; 8 nucleotides line up with TRBD1. J was trimmed by 1 base and V by 5 bases; bases with no gene match: 6. Germline-derived CDR1 and CDR2 are SQVTM and ANQGSEA. The CDR3 contains 14 residues.

This chain links TRBV5-6 with TRBJ1-2; D gene unclear. Germline-derived CDR1 and CDR2 are SGHDT and YYEEEE. Trimming took 4 bases from V and 0 from J, leaving 25 bases between them. This CDR3 contains 19 residues. The CDR3, as DNA: TGTGCCAGCAGCGGAGGGTTCGGGCAGGCCGATCCGGCTAACTATGGCTACACCTTC. This encodes CASSGGFGQADPANYGYTF.

The gene calls are TRBV2 and TRBJ2-6, with 7 bases identical to TRBD2. Germline V gene data show CDR1 as SNHLY and CDR2 as FYNNEI. Germline trimming cut 0 bases from V and 2 bases from J; bases unmatched to any gene: 7. CDR3 length equals 18 residues. CDR3 amino acids: CASSEALGREAGANVLTF. The CDR3 DNA follows: TGTGCCAGCAGTGAAGCGCTTGGGAGGGAGGCTGGGGCCAACGTCCTGACTTTC.

This clone has a single count. The genes are TRBV6-1 and TRBJ2-3; no clear D gene. The CDR3 has 16 amino acids. The germline gives CDR1 MNHNS, CDR2 SASEGT. V was shortened by 1 base and J by 3 bases, with 14 bases between the two germline ends. Here the CDR3 reads CASSEVLALVTDTQYF. The CDR3 DNA reads TGTGCCAGCAGTGAAGTTCTGGCCCTGGTAACAGATACGCAGTATTTT.

The chain carries TRBV9 and TRBJ2-2, with 11 positions matching TRBD2. The V gene end was trimmed by 2 bases and the J gene end by 4 bases; junction bases not matched to a gene: 4. The CDR3 contains 16 residues. Per the germline V gene, CDR1 is SGDLS and CDR2 is YYNGEE. The CDR3 loop reads CASSVRLAGPTGELFF. In nucleotides, the CDR3 is TGTGCCAGCAGCGTCCGACTAGCGGGGCCCACCGGGGAGCTGTTTTTT.

V usage is TRBV7-2 and J usage is TRBJ2-3; D remains unclear. The CDR3 covers 12 residues. Looked up from germline, CDR1 is SGHTA and CDR2 is FQGNSA. Trimming removed 4 bases at V and 2 bases at J, with 4 bases between. The CDR3 nucleotides are TGTGCCAGCAGCTCATTCACAGATACGCAGTATTTT. Its translation: CASSSFTDTQYF.

The J gene is TRBJ2-3, the V gene TRBV28; 9 bases align to TRBD2. The germline V gene encodes CDR1 MDHEN and CDR2 SYDVKM. The CDR3 covers 18 residues. The V segment lost 8 bases and the J segment 4 bases; nucleotides outside the gene matches: 19. The CDR3 DNA reads as TGTGCCAGCGCCAGTGGTGATAGCGGGGGCCCGGACGCAGATACGCAGTATTTT. It encodes CASASGDSGGPDADTQYF.

The chain links TRBV10-1 to TRBJ2-1, with D maybe TRBD1 (5 bases). The CDR3 spans 13 residues. Germline V CDR1 and CDR2: WNHNN, SYGVQD (reference sequence). Trimming pared 7 bases from V and 7 bases from J, leaving 14 bases between. The CDR3 region is CASNKDMGNEQFF. The CDR3 bases are TGCGCCAGCAACAAGGACATGGGGAATGAGCAGTTCTTC.

This rearrangement joins TRBV4-2 to TRBJ2-2; 7 bases fit TRBD2. Germline V gene data show CDR1 as LGHNA and CDR2 as YNFKEQ. V dropped 1 base and J dropped 1; count of bases not matched to a gene: 24. There are 23 residues in the CDR3. The CDR3 DNA reads as TGTGCCAGCAGCCAAGGAGTGACGGGGTGGCTAGCGGACTTTAAACTGAACACCGGGGAGCTGTTTTTT. Encoded protein: CASSQGVTGWLADFKLNTGELFF.